The 12 T cell receptor beta chains below were found in one sample sequenced in a study of radiotherapy plus CTLA-4 blockade in lung cancer. Sequencing used immunoSEQ multiplex PCR; TCRdb keeps in-frame clones, though not all of them. The sample carries fewer than 35,000 clones, around 70% recorded once. Sequencing was performed on peripheral blood, taken from a patient treated with radiotherapy plus ipilimumab. These receptors came from a human donor with non-small cell lung cancer that progressed on radiotherapy plus ipilimumab.

The chain combines TRBV7-6 with TRBJ1-6, with TRBD1 matching over 7 bases. The V segment lost 2 bases and the J segment 8 bases; nucleotides outside the gene matches: 6. The CDR3 loop spans 15 amino acids. Germline lookup yields CDR1 SGHVS and CDR2 FNYEAQ. The CDR3 reads CASSLSGTADSPLHF. The CDR3 region has the DNA TGTGCCAGCAGCTTAAGCGGGACAGCAGATTCACCCCTCCACTTT.

The V and J genes are TRBV4-1 and TRBJ2-3, with 7 bases aligning to TRBD2. With V trimmed by 3 bases and J by 5 bases, 5 bases remained unmatched. From germline, CDR1 is MGHRA and CDR2 YSYEKL. The length of the CDR3 is 14 residues. The CDR3 is CASSQREQRDTQYF. CDR3 bases: TGCGCCAGCAGCCAGCGGGAGCAGAGAGATACGCAGTATTTT.

This clone was seen only a few times. This chain links TRBV6-6 with TRBJ2-1, with TRBD1 identical over 8 bases. V dropped 6 bases and J dropped 4; count of bases not matched to a gene: 5. CDR3 length: 14 residues. The V gene's germline CDR1 is MNHNY and CDR2 SVGAGI (reference sequence). This CDR3 reads CASSYGQGYNEQFF. CDR3 nucleotide sequence: TGTGCCAGCAGCTACGGACAGGGTTACAATGAGCAGTTCTTC.

V usage is TRBV28 and J usage is TRBJ1-6; D gene ambiguous. CDR1 and CDR2 from the germline V gene are MDHEN and SYDVKM. The CDR3 runs to 13 residues. Between the trimmed V and J ends, which lost 3 bases and 9 bases, there was a span of 9 bases. This CDR3 reads CASSFPARSPLHF. The CDR3 DNA is TGTGCCAGCAGTTTTCCAGCGCGTTCACCCCTCCACTTT.

This chain connects TRBV5-1 to TRBJ2-7, with D tentatively TRBD1 or TRBD2 (5 bases each). Germline-derived CDR1 and CDR2 are SGHRS and YFSETQ. V lost 5 bases and J lost 0, with 15 bases in between. This CDR3 comprises 15 residues. The CDR3 spells CASRSRDVDSYEQYF. The CDR3, as DNA: TGCGCCAGCAGGTCCCGGGACGTAGACTCCTACGAGCAGTACTTC.

CDR3 region: CATSRDPRTAGELFF. The CDR3 DNA follows: TGTGCCACCAGCAGAGATCCACGGACAGCTGGGGAGCTGTTTTTT. The gene calls are TRBV15 and TRBJ2-2; TRBD1 might be the D (6 bases). The CDR3 loop spans 15 amino acids. The germline V gene has CDR1 LNHNV and CDR2 YYDKDF (reference sequence). V dropped 0 bases and J dropped 8 bases, with 13 bases sitting between them. The complete variable domain, with remaining parts taken from reference TRBV15 and TRBJ2-2, reads DAMVIQNPRYQVTQFGKPVTLSCSQTLNHNVMYWYQQKSSQAPKLLFHYYDKDFNNEADTPDNFQSRRPNTSFCFLDIRSPGLGDTAMYLCATSRDPRTAGELFFGEGSRLTVL.

This chain links TRBV18 with TRBJ2-7; D gene ambiguous. V lost 3 bases and J lost 1, with 4 bases in between. Per germline, CDR1 KGHSH and CDR2 LQKENI. The CDR3 sequence is 12 residues long. CDR3 bases: TGTGCCAGCTCACCTTCATCCTACGAGCAGTACTTC. It encodes CASSPSSYEQYF.

The chain links TRBV5-1 to TRBJ1-5; tentative D call: TRBD1 (6 bases). Trimming cost V 4 bases and J 4 bases, with 18 bases left between them. The germline CDR1 and CDR2 sequences are SGHRS and YFSETQ. The CDR3 consists of 16 residues. The CDR3 DNA sequence: TGCGCCAGCAGCCCCGGGGGGGGCGATTCGAATCAGCCCCAGCATTTT. Residues: CASSPGGGDSNQPQHF.

CDR3 sequence: CASSEREDTGYTF. The CDR3 coding sequence is TGTGCCAGCAGTGAACGGGAGGACACCGGCTACACCTTC. The chain joins TRBV6-1 to TRBJ1-2; D is possibly TRBD1 (5 bases). The CDR3 contains 13 residues. V lost 2 bases and J 8 bases, leaving 12 bases between the germline ends. CDR1 and CDR2 (germline): MNHNS, SASEGT.

This chain links TRBV4-3 with TRBJ1-3; D unresolved. This CDR3 has 17 residues. Germline V gives CDR1 LGHNA, CDR2 YSLEER. The V end was cut by 0 bases, the J end by 5 bases, with 17 bases between. CDR3 loop: CASSQDASGLNRNTIYF. The CDR3 DNA sequence: TGCGCCAGCAGCCAAGATGCATCCGGGCTAAATAGAAACACCATATATTTT.

This clone was seen a handful of times. This rearrangement joins TRBV7-3 to TRBJ2-3; D uncertain. Germline V gives CDR1 SGHTA, CDR2 FQGTGA. The CDR3 has 11 residues. V dropped 3 bases and J dropped 2 bases, with 0 bases sitting between them. CDR3 coding DNA: TGTGCCAGCAGCTTCACAGATACGCAGTATTTT. Protein: CASSFTDTQYF.

This clone has more than one count but fewer than ten. The chain recombines TRBV11-2 with TRBJ2-7, with unresolved D. This CDR3 comprises 13 residues. V lost 5 bases and J 6 bases, leaving 14 bases between the germline ends. Looked up from germline, CDR1 is SGHAT and CDR2 is FQNNGV. The CDR3: CASSDRVLGEQYF. In DNA, the CDR3 is TGTGCCAGCAGCGATAGAGTCTTGGGCGAGCAGTACTTC.